The clone carrying this T cell receptor beta chain has only one observation. Its antigen is not identified. Trimming took off 4 bases at V and 2 bases at J, with 15 bases between the two ends. The germline V gene encodes CDR1 SGHRS and CDR2 YFSETQ. The CDR3 has 15 amino acids. The record originates from a study of OX40 agonist ivuxolimab in advanced cancers. Sequencing was performed with immunoSEQ multiplex PCR; in TCRdb, only in-frame clones are kept and a portion is missing. The data contain 37,000 or so clones, about 88% of them singletons. Overall study findings and caveats: The specificity for antigen of the expanded peripheral T cells was not determined. There was clonal expansion of CD4+ and CD8+ blood T cells by week 6 at 0.1 to 3.0 mg/kg. Those patients achieving a partial response at 0.1-3.0 mg/kg showed among the lowest clonal expansion.

This sequence originates from an adult with an advanced solid tumor such as melanoma, head and neck, liver or kidney cancer. The genes are TRBV5-1 and TRBJ2-5; D may be TRBD1 or TRBD2 (5 bases each). The sample was CD4+ or CD8+ T cells sorted from blood, taken in a trial of the OX40 agonist ivuxolimab. CDR3 in amino acids: CASSRGTVFQETQYF. CDR3 nucleotide sequence: TGCGCCAGCAGCCGAGGGACCGTTTTTCAAGAGACCCAGTACTTC.